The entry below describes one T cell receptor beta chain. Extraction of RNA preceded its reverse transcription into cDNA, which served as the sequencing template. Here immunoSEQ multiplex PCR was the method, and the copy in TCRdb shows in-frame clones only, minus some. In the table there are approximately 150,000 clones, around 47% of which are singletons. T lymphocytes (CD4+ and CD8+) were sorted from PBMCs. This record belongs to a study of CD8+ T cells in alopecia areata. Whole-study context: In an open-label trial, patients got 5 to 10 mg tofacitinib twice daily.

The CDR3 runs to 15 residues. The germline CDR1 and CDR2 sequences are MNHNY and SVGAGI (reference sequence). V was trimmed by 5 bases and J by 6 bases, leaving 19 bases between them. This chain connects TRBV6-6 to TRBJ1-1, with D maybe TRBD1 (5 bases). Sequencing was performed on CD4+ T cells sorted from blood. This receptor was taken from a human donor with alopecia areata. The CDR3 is CASSDRRGPRSEAFF. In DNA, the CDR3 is TGTGCCAGCAGTGACCGGAGGGGACCGCGATCTGAAGCTTTCTTT.